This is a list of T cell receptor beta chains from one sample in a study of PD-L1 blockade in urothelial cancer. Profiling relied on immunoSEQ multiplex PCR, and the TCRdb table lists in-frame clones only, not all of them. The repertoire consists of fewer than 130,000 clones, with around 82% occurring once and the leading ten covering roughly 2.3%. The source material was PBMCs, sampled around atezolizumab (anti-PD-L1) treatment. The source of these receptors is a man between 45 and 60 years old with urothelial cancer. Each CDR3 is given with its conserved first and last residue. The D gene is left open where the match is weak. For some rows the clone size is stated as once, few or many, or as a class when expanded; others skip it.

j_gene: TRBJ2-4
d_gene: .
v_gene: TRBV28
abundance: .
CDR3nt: TGTGCCAGCACTTCAGGGAACATTCAGTACTTC
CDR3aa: CASTSGNIQYF

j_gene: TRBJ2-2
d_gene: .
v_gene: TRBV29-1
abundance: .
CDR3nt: TGCAGCGTCTCAGTAACAGGGCATGGCAGGGAGCTGTTTTTT
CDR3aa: CSVSVTGHGRELFF

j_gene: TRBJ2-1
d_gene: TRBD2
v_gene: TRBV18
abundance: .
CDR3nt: TGTGCCAGCTCACCACCCAGAGCGGGAGTAAGGGGTGAGCAGTTCTTC
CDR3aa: CASSPPRAGVRGEQFF

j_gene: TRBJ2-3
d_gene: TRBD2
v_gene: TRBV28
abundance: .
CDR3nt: TGTGCCAGCAGTTCAATAGCGGGAGCCCTGACAGATACGCAGTATTTT
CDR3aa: CASSSIAGALTDTQYF

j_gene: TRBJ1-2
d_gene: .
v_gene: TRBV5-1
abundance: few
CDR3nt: TGCGCCAGCAGCTTGACCAGACAGACCTCTAACTATGGCTACACCTTC
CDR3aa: CASSLTRQTSNYGYTF

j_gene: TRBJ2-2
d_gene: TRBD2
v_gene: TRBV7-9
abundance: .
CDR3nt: TGTGCCAGCAGCTTAGGAGCGGGAGGGAGACTGAACACCGGGGAGCTGTTTTTT
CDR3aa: CASSLGAGGRLNTGELFF

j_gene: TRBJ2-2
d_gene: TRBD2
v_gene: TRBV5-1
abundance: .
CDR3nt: TGCGCCAGCAGCATAACTAGCGGGATTGACACCGGGGAGCTGTTTTTT
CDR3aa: CASSITSGIDTGELFF

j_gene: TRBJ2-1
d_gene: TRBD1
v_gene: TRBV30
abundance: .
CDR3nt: TGTGCCGGCGACAGGGGACTGGTCAATGAGCAGTTCTTC
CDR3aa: CAGDRGLVNEQFF

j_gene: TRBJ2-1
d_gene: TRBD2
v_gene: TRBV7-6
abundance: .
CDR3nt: TGTGCCAGCAGCTTAGTTACAGCGGGAGGGCCTGAGCAGTTCTTC
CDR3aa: CASSLVTAGGPEQFF

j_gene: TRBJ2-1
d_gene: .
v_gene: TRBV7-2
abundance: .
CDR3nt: TGTGCCAGCAGCCCTCAGGGAGGTAACAATGAGCAGTTCTTC
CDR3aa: CASSPQGGNNEQFF

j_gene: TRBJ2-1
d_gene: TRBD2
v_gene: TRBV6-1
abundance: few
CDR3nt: TGTGCCAGCAGTGGGGGACTAGCGGGAGCTGAGCAGTTCTTC
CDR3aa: CASSGGLAGAEQFF

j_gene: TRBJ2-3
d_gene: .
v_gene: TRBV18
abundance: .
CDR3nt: TGTGCCAGCTCACCGGTAGCGATCGCTACCACAGATACGCAGTATTTT
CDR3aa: CASSPVAIATTDTQYF

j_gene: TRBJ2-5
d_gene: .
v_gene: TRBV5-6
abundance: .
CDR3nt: TGTGCCAGCAGCGCGGGACTGGCGGAGACCCAGTACTTC
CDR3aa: CASSAGLAETQYF

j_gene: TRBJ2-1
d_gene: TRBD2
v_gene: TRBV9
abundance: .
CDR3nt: TGTGCCAGCAGCCCCCGGACTAGCGGCATAATTAGTGAGCAGTTCTTC
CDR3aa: CASSPRTSGIISEQFF

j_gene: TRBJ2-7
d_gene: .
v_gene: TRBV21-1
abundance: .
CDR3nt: TGTGCCAGCAGCAAAGGCACTAGCGGGAGGTCCAACGAGCAGTACTTC
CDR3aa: CASSKGTSGRSNEQYF

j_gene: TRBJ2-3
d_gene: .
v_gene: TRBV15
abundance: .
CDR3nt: TGTGCCACCAGCAGAGATCATGCCGGGACAGATACGCAGTATTTT
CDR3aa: CATSRDHAGTDTQYF

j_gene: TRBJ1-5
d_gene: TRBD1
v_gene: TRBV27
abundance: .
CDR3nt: TGTGCCAGCAGTCCGGGGACAGGGTTGATCCCCCAGCATTTT
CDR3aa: CASSPGTGLIPQHF

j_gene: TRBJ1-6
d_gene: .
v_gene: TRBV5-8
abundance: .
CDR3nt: TGTGCCAGCAGACCCAGTCCAACCCAAAGCTCCTATAATTCACCCCTCCACTTT
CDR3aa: CASRPSPTQSSYNSPLHF

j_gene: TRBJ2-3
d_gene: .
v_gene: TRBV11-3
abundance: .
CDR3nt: TGTGCCAGCAGCTTAGGGGAGTTTAGCACAGATACGCAGTATTTT
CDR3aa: CASSLGEFSTDTQYF

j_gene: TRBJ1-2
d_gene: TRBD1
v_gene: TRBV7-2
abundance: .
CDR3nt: TGTGCCAGCAGCCCCGACCCGGGACAGGGGTATGGCTACACCTTC
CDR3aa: CASSPDPGQGYGYTF

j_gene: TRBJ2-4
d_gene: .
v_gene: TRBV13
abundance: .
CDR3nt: TGTGCCAGCAGACAACAGAATATAGCCAAAAACATTCAGTACTTC
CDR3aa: CASRQQNIAKNIQYF

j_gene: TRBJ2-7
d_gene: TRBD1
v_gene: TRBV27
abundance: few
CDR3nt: TGTGCCAGCAGGCAACCCAGGGGGCCCGTTCAGTACGAGCAGTACTTC
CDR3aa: CASRQPRGPVQYEQYF

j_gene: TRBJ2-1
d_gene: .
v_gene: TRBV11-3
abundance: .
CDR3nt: TGTGCCAGCAGCTCCCTCGGGACTCCCCTTGTTAATGAGCAGTTCTTC
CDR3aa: CASSSLGTPLVNEQFF

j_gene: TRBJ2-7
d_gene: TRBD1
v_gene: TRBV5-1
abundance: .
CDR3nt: TGCGCCAGCAGCTTGGGGGACAGGAGCTCCTACGAGCAGTACTTC
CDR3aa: CASSLGDRSSYEQYF

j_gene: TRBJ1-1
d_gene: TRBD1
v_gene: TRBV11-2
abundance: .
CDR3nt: TGTGCCAGCACCCCCAGGGGGACAGGGGTAACTGAAGCTTTCTTT
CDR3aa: CASTPRGTGVTEAFF

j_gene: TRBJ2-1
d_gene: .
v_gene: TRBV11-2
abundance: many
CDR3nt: TGTGCCAGCAGCTTAGAACGGTCCGGTGAGCAGTTCTTC
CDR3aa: CASSLERSGEQFF

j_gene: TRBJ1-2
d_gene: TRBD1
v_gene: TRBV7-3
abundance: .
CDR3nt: TGTGCCAGCAGCTTAACGCAGGGGGGAGCAGGCTACACCTTC
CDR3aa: CASSLTQGGAGYTF

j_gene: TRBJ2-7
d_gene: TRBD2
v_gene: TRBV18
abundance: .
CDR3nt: TGTGCCAGCTCAGAAATAGCGGGAGGGCCCAACGAGCAGTACTTC
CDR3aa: CASSEIAGGPNEQYF

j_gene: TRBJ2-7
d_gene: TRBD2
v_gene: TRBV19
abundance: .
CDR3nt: TGTGCCAGTAGGATTAGGGCTAGCGGGAGTCCCTACGAGCAGTACTTC
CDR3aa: CASRIRASGSPYEQYF

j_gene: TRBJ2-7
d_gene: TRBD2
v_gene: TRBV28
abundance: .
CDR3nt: TGTGCCAGCACCTTGGGGCGCGCGGGAGTTCTCGAGCAGTACTTC
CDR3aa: CASTLGRAGVLEQYF

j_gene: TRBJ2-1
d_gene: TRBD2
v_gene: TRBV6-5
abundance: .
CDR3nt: TGTGCCAGCAGTCACGGACTAGCTGGGTATGAGCAGTTCTTC
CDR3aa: CASSHGLAGYEQFF

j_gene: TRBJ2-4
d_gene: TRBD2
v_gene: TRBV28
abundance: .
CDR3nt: TGTGCCAGCAATCTGGCCCCAGCGGGAGGGCCCCAACGAAACATTCAGTACTTC
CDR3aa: CASNLAPAGGPQRNIQYF

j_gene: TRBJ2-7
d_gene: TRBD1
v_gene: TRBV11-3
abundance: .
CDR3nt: TGTGCCAGCAGCCCCGATTCGGGACAGGGTGTCTACGAGCAGTACTTC
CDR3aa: CASSPDSGQGVYEQYF

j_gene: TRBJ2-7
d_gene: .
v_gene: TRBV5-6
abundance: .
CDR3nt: TGTGCCAGCAGCCTAACGCAGGGGAACTCCTACGAGCAGTACTTC
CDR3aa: CASSLTQGNSYEQYF

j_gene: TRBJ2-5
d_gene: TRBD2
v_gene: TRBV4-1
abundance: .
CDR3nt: TGCGCCAGCAGCCAGTTTAATATGGGACTAGCGGGGGGACAAGAGACCCAGTACTTC
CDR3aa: CASSQFNMGLAGGQETQYF

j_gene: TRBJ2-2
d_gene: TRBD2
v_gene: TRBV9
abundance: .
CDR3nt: TGTGCCAGTGGGCGGAGTAGCGGGAATACCGGGGAGCTGTTTTTT
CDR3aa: CASGRSSGNTGELFF

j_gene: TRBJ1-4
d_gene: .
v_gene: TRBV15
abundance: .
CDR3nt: TGTGCCACCAGCAGCTTTGAGAGAGCGGGCGTGCTGTTTTTT
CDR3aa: CATSSFERAGVLFF

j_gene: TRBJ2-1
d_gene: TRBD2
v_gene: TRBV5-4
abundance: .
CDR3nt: TGTGCCAGCAGCACGACTAGCGGGAACCACAATGAGCAGTTCTTC
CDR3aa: CASSTTSGNHNEQFF

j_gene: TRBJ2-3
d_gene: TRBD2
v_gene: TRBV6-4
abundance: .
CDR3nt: TGTGCCAGCAGGCGGGAGAGCGGGGGAGATACGCAGTATTTT
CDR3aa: CASRRESGGDTQYF

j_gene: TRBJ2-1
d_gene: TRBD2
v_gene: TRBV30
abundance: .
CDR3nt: TGTGCCTGTATGGTTAGCGGGAGTCACAATGAGCAGTTCTTC
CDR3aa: CACMVSGSHNEQFF

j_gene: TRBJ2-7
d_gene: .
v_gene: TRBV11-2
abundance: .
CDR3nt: TGTGCCAGCAGCTTAGATCCCGGGGGGCAGTACTTC
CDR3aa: CASSLDPGGQYF

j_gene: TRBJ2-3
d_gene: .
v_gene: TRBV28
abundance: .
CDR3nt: TGTGCCAGCAGGGAGGTAGATACGCAGTATTTT
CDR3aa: CASREVDTQYF

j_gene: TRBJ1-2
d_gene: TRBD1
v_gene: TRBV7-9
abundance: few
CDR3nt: TGTGCCAGCAGCCGACAGGGGAACAACTATGGCTACACCTTC
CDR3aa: CASSRQGNNYGYTF

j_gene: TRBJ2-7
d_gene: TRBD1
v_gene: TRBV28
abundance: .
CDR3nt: TGTGCCAGCAGTTTCTGGGGACAGGGGCGTTACGAGCAGTACTTC
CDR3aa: CASSFWGQGRYEQYF

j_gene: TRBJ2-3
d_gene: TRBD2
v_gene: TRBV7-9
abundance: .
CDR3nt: TGTGCCAGCAGCTTAGCGTTAGCGGGGACCACAGATACGCAGTATTTT
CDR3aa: CASSLALAGTTDTQYF

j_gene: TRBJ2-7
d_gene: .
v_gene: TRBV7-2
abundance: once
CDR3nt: TGTGCCAGCAGTAACTGGACAGCCCCCTACGAGCAGTACTTC
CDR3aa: CASSNWTAPYEQYF

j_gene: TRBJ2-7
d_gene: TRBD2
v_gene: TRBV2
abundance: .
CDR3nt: TGTGCCAGCAGTGAAGGGACTAGCGGGGTCAACGAGCAGTACTTC
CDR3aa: CASSEGTSGVNEQYF

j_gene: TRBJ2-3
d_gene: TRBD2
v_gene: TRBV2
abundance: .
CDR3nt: TGTGCCAGCAGTCACCGGACTAGCGGGAGCACAGATACGCAGTATTTT
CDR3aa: CASSHRTSGSTDTQYF

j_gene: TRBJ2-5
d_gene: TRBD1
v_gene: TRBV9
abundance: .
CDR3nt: TGTGCCAGCAGCGTAGGAGGGGGCGAAGAGACCCAGTACTTC
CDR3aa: CASSVGGGEETQYF

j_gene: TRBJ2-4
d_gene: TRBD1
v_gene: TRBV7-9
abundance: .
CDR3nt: TGTGCCAGCATGGGGCCGGGACAGGGACAGTACTTC
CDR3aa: CASMGPGQGQYF

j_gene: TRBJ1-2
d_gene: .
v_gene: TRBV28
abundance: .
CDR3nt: TGTGCCAGCTACTCTATTAACTATGGCTACACCTTC
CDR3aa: CASYSINYGYTF

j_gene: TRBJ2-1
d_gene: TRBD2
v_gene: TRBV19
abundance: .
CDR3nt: TGTGCCAGTAATCCAGCGGGGTACAATGAGCAGTTCTTC
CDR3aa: CASNPAGYNEQFF

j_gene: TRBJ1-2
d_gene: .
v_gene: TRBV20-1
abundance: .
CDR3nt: TGCAGTGCTAGAAAAGGGGATGGCTACACCTTC
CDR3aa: CSARKGDGYTF

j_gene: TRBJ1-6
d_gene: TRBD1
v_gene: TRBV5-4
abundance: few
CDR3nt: TGTGCCAGCACGACCGGGACAGGGCAATCACCCCTCCACTTT
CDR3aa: CASTTGTGQSPLHF

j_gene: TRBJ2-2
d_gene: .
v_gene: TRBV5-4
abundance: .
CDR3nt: TGTGCCAGCAGCGTCGGAACGGGAAGGCCCGGGGAGCTGTTTTTT
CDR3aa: CASSVGTGRPGELFF